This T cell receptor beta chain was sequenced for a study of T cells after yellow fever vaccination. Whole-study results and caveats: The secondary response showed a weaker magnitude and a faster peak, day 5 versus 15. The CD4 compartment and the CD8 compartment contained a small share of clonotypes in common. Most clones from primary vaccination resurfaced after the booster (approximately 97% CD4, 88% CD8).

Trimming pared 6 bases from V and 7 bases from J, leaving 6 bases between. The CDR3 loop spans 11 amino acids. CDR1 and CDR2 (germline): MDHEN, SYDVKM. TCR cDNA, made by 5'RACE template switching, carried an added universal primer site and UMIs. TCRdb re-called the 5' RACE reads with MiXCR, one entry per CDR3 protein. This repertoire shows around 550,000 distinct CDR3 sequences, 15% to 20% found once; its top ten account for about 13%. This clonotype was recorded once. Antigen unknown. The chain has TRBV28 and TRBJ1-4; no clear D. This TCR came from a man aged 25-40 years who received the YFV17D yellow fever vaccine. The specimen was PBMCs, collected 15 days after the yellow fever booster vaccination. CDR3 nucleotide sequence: TGTGCCAGCAGGGTAACTGAAAAACTGTTTTTT. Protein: CASRVTEKLFF.